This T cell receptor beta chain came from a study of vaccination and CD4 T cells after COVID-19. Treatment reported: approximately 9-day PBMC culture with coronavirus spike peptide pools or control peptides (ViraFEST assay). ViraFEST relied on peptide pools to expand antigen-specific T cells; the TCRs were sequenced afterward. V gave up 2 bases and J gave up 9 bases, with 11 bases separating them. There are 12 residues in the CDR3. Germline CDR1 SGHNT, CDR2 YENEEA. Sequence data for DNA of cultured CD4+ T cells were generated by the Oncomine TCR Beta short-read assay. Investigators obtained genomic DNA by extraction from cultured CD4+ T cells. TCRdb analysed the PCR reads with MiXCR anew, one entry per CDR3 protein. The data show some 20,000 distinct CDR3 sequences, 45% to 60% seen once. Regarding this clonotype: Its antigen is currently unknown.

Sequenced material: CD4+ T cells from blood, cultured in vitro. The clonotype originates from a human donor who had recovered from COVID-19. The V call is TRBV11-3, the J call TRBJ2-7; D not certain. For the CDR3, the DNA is TGTGCCAGCAGCTTAACGTCTGTCGCGCAGTACTTC. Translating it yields CASSLTSVAQYF.